Following are 21 T cell receptor beta chains from one sample sequenced in a study of blood T cell repertoires in COVID-19. The table came from immunoSEQ multiplex PCR; TCRdb's copy has only in-frame clones and leaves some out. This sample carries a few hundred thousand clones, approximately 91% of them seen once, and the ten largest clones take approximately 2.6%. The source material was peripheral blood. The receptor set was obtained from a person aged 18 to 30 with COVID-19, enrolled during active disease.

The rearrangement joins TRBV2 to TRBJ1-1, with 7 bases that match TRBD1. The CDR3 extends over 15 amino acids. Germline V gene lookup returns CDR1 SNHLY and CDR2 FYNNEI. J was trimmed by 1 base and V by 8 bases; bases with no gene match: 10. CDR3 nucleotides: TGTGCCAGCCCTTTGACAGGGCGGGCGAACACTGAAGCTTTCTTT. Its translation is CASPLTGRANTEAFF. Looking up the rest from reference TRBV2 and TRBJ1-1 gives the full variable domain: EPEVTQTPSHQVTQMGQEVILRCVPISNHLYFYWYRQILGQKVEFLVSFYNNEISEKSEIFDDQFSVERPDGSNFTLKIRSTKLEDSAMYFCASPLTGRANTEAFFGQGTRLTVV.

The chain has TRBV24-1 and TRBJ2-5, with D tentatively TRBD1 (6 bases). V lost 7 bases and J 0 bases, leaving 8 bases between the germline ends. Germline CDR1 and CDR2: KGHDR and SFDVKD. The CDR3 runs to 13 residues. CDR3 DNA sequence: TGTGCCACCAGGGACAGCTACCAAGAGACCCAGTACTTC. Translating gives CATRDSYQETQYF.

The genes are TRBV3-1 (or the pseudogene TRBV3-2) and TRBJ2-2, with TRBD2 matching 9 bases. This CDR3 has 18 amino acids. V was clipped by 2 bases and J by 2 bases; unmatched bases: 9. CDR1 is LGHDT, CDR2 YNNKEL, per germline (reference sequence). For the CDR3, the DNA is TGTGCCAGCAGCCAAACAGGAGCGGGAGGAAAAAACACCGGGGAGCTGTTTTTT. Translation: CASSQTGAGGKNTGELFF.

DNA of the CDR3: TGTGCCAGCAGCGCCCCACTAGCGGGAGGGCATAGCTACAATGAGCAGTTCTTC. As protein: CASSAPLAGGHSYNEQFF. The rearrangement uses TRBV9 and TRBJ2-1; 13 nucleotides line up with TRBD2. CDR1 is SGDLS and CDR2 is YYNGEE in the germline V gene. The V and J ends lost 3 bases and 3 bases, in that order; junction bases with no gene match: 9. The CDR3 extends over 18 amino acids.

The chain uses TRBV27 and TRBJ2-1; 9 bases align to TRBD2. V shed 10 bases, J shed 6 bases, and the junction held 13 bases outside the gene matches. From germline, CDR1 is MNHEY and CDR2 SMNVEV (reference sequence). The CDR3 loop spans 15 amino acids. In nucleotides, the CDR3 is TGTGCCACCACTCTTCGGACTAGCGATACCAATGAGCAGTTCTTC. This codes for CATTLRTSDTNEQFF.

The chain recombines TRBV9 with TRBJ2-2, with D unresolved. The CDR3 runs 14 residues. Trimming left V 0 bases short and J 1 base short, with 4 bases between. Germline loops: CDR1 SGDLS, CDR2 YYNGEE. The CDR3 bases are TGTGCCAGCAGCGTAGGACAGAACACCGGGGAGCTGTTTTTT. Encoded protein: CASSVGQNTGELFF.

The chain combines TRBV7-9 with TRBJ2-1, with 9 bases matching TRBD1. The CDR3 is made up of 15 amino acids. The junction had 12 bases not matched to a gene; V was cut back by 6 bases and J by 9 bases. Germline V gene sequence: CDR1 SEHNR, CDR2 FQNEAQ (reference sequence). The CDR3 sequence: CASSRSRDRVPEQFF. The CDR3 coding sequence is TGTGCCAGCAGTAGGTCCCGGGACAGGGTCCCTGAGCAGTTCTTC. The full variable domain, rest sourced from reference TRBV7-9 and TRBJ2-1, is DTGVSQNPRHKITKRGQNVTFRCDPISEHNRLYWYRQTLGQGPEFLTYFQNEAQLEKSRLLSDRFSAERPKGSFSTLEIQRTEQGDSAMYLCASSRSRDRVPEQFFGPGTRLTVL.

The chain uses TRBV11-2 and TRBJ1-4; 8 positions match TRBD1. CDR1 SGHAT and CDR2 FQNNGV come from the germline V gene. CDR3 length: 15 residues. V lost 4 bases and J lost 8; bases outside the gene matches: 9. This CDR3 reads CASSSSDRGFEKLFF. CDR3 coding DNA: TGTGCCAGCAGCTCCTCCGACAGGGGATTCGAAAAACTGTTTTTT.

The chain carries TRBV19 and TRBJ1-5; tentative D call: TRBD1 (5 bases). CDR3 length: 15 amino acids. The germline V and J ends were trimmed by 3 bases and 2 bases, with 11 bases remaining between them. Germline loops: CDR1 LNHDA, CDR2 SQIVND (reference sequence). CDR3 nucleotide sequence: TGTGCCAGTAGTATCTTGGGGGAGGGCAATCAGCCCCAGCATTTT. Its protein product is CASSILGEGNQPQHF. Together with reference TRBV19 and TRBJ1-5, the CDR3 gives the full variable domain: DGGITQSPKYLFRKEGQNVTLSCEQNLNHDAMYWYRQDPGQGLRLIYYSQIVNDFQKGDIAEGYSVSREKKESFPLTVTSAQKNPTAFYLCASSILGEGNQPQHFGDGTRLSIL.

This clone was counted only a few times. The chain joins TRBV28 to TRBJ1-5, with 9 bases lining up with TRBD1. Trimming removed 7 bases from V and 2 bases from J; junction bases left unmatched: 9. Germline CDR1 is MDHEN and CDR2 is SYDVKM. The CDR3 is made up of 16 amino acids. CDR3 in DNA: TGTGCCAGCATTAGACAGGGGGAACCGGGCAATCAGCCCCAGCATTTT. This gives the protein CASIRQGEPGNQPQHF. Full variable domain (outside the CDR3, taken from reference TRBV28 and TRBJ1-5): DVKVTQSSRYLVKRTGEKVFLECVQDMDHENMFWYRQDPGLGLRLIYFSYDVKMKEKGDIPEGYSVSREKKERFSLILESASTNQTSMYLCASIRQGEPGNQPQHFGDGTRLSIL.

This clone was seen only a few times. V gene TRBV9 combines with J gene TRBJ1-1, with D perhaps matching TRBD1 (5 bases). This CDR3 region has 13 residues. Between the trimmed V and J ends, which lost 3 bases and 5 bases, there was a span of 11 bases. Germline CDR1 and CDR2: SGDLS and YYNGEE. DNA for the CDR3: TGTGCCAGCAGCGCACAGGAGTCTACTGAAGCTTTCTTT. Encoded protein: CASSAQESTEAFF.

The J gene is TRBJ1-6, the V gene TRBV6-1; D is possibly TRBD1 (5 bases). The V and J ends lost 3 bases and 2 bases respectively, with 17 bases between them. The CDR3 loop spans 18 amino acids. The germline V gene has CDR1 MNHNS and CDR2 SASEGT. In DNA form, the CDR3 reads TGTGCCAGCAGTGAGATACGGAGGGGACGGACCTATAATTCACCCCTCCACTTT. The encoded protein is CASSEIRRGRTYNSPLHF.

The V call is TRBV9, the J call TRBJ2-1, with a weak D call TRBD2 (5 bases). V was pared by 0 bases and J by 7 bases, with 17 bases between. Germline-derived CDR1 and CDR2 are SGDLS and YYNGEE. The CDR3 runs 16 residues. CDR3 protein: CASSVVGMGVGNEQFF. CDR3 in DNA: TGTGCCAGCAGCGTAGTGGGTATGGGAGTCGGAAATGAGCAGTTCTTC.

The chain has TRBV13 and TRBJ2-1, with a possible D match to TRBD2 (8 bases). V was cut by 5 bases and J by 7 bases, with 21 bases left in between. Germline CDR1 PRHDT, CDR2 FYEKMQ (reference sequence). The CDR3 covers 16 residues. CDR3 coding DNA: TGTGCCAGCAGCCCGCCCGGGACTAGGGGGCGGAATGAGCAGTTCTTC. Protein sequence: CASSPPGTRGRNEQFF.

The V gene is TRBV7-9, the J gene TRBJ2-2, with 7 bases aligning to TRBD1. V lost 5 bases to trimming and J lost 4 bases; unmatched junction nucleotides: 10. Germline assignment: CDR1 SEHNR and CDR2 FQNEAQ (reference sequence). CDR3 length: 16 residues. In nucleotides, the CDR3 is TGTGCCAGCAGCCCGTTAACAGGGGCAACCACCGGGGAGCTGTTTTTT. Protein product: CASSPLTGATTGELFF.

The chain carries TRBV18 and TRBJ2-1, with D perhaps matching TRBD2 (5 bases). Germline lookup yields CDR1 KGHSH and CDR2 LQKENI. The CDR3 has 14 residues. Trimming pared 3 bases from V and 9 bases from J, leaving 15 bases between. The CDR3 region is CASSPATSSGEQFF. In DNA, the CDR3 is TGTGCCAGCTCACCGGCTACTAGTTCCGGTGAGCAGTTCTTC.

J is TRBJ2-3 and V is TRBV27; TRBD2 matches 11 bases. The CDR3 has 15 residues. V was clipped by 6 bases and J by 5 bases; unmatched bases: 7. Germline V CDR1 and CDR2: MNHEY, SMNVEV (reference sequence). The CDR3 spells CASRALAGGQDTQYF. The CDR3 DNA follows: TGTGCCAGCAGAGCTCTAGCGGGAGGACAAGATACGCAGTATTTT.

The chain joins TRBV10-3 to TRBJ1-1, with TRBD1 matching 9 bases. V shed 0 bases and J 4 bases; nucleotides not matched to a gene: 9. This CDR3 is 17 amino acids long. Looked up from germline, CDR1 is ENHRY and CDR2 is SYGVKD. CDR3 sequence (DNA): TGTGCCATCAGTGAGTCCCAACAGGGGGCGCGGGGCACTGAAGCTTTCTTT. Protein product: CAISESQQGARGTEAFF.

The J gene is TRBJ2-7, the V gene TRBV28; TRBD2 matches at 7 bases. The trim removed 1 base at V and 2 bases at J, leaving 5 bases unmatched. The V gene's germline CDR1 is MDHEN and CDR2 SYDVKM. The CDR3 extends over 15 amino acids. CDR3 nucleotide sequence: TGTGCCAGCAGTTTATCGGTGGGAGGGGCCTACGAGCAGTACTTC. It yields the protein CASSLSVGGAYEQYF.

The rearrangement links TRBV6-5 to TRBJ2-7; 8 bases are a match to TRBD1. The CDR3 loop spans 14 amino acids. Germline V gives CDR1 MNHEY, CDR2 SVGAGI. V shed 2 bases, J shed 2 bases, and the junction held 2 bases outside the gene matches. The CDR3 bases are TGTGCCAGCAGTTACACAGGGGGAGCCTACGAGCAGTACTTC. It translates to CASSYTGGAYEQYF.

The rearrangement links TRBV6-5 to TRBJ2-7; 7 positions agree with TRBD2. V lost 10 bases, J lost 6 bases, and 9 bases stayed unmatched. The CDR3 runs to 12 residues. Germline CDR1 and CDR2: MNHEY and SVGAGI. The CDR3 DNA reads TGTGCCACCTCCCGTACGGGAGGCGAGCAGTACTTC. It translates to CATSRTGGEQYF.